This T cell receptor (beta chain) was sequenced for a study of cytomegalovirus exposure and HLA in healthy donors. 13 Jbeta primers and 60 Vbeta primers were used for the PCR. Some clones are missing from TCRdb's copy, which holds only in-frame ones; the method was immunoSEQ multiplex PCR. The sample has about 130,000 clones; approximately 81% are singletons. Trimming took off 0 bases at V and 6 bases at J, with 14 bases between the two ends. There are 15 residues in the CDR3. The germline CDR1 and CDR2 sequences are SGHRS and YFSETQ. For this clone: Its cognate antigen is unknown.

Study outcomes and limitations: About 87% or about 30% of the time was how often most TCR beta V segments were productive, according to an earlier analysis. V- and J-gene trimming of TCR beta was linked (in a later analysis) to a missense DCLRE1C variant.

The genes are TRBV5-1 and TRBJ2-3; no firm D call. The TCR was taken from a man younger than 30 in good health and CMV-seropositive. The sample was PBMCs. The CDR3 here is CASSLAPLPGDTQYF. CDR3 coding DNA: TGCGCCAGCAGCTTGGCTCCTCTCCCCGGGGATACGCAGTATTTT. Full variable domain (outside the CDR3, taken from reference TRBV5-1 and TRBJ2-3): KAGVTQTPRYLIKTRGQQVTLSCSPISGHRSVSWYQQTPGQGLQFLFEYFSETQRNKGNFPGRFSGRQFSNSRSEMNVSTLELGDSALYLCASSLAPLPGDTQYFGPGTRLTVL.